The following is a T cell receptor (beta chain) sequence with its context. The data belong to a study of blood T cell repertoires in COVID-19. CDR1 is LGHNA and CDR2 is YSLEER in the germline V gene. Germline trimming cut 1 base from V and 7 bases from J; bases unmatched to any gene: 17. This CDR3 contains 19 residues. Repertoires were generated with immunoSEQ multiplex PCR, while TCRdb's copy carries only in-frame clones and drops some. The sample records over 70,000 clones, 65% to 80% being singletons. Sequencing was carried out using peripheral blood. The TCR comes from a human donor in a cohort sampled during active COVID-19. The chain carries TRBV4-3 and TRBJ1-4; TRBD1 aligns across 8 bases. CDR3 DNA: TGCGCCAGCAGCCAAGGGGCCCTGACAGGGGTTAATTCCGGTGAAAAACTGTTTTTT. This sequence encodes CASSQGALTGVNSGEKLFF.